Listed below are T cell receptor beta chains from one sample, sequenced in a study of control samples from healthy donors and cancer patients. The data were produced by immunoSEQ multiplex PCR, yet TCRdb's version contains in-frame clones alone and is incomplete. The sample lists approximately 93,000 clones, around nine tenths seen once, with over 8.5% in the top ten. Sequencing input: PBMCs. These receptors were taken from a woman in her forties or fifties with colorectal cancer. CDR3s include the opening cysteine and the closing phenylalanine or tryptophan. Fields, in order: D gene, CDR3 length, clone size, V gene, J gene, CDR3 protein, CDR3 DNA. D genes are given only for firm matches. The size entry is marked missing in some rows and otherwise reads once, few, many or a size class.

>.|14|.|TRBV27|TRBJ1-4
CASSFAGESEKLFF
TGTGCCAGCAGTTTTGCGGGGGAGAGTGAAAAACTGTTTTTT
>.|18|.|TRBV6-2/TRBV6-3|TRBJ2-2
CASSYELTGLLYTGELFF
TGTGCCAGCAGTTACGAGCTAACAGGGCTGTTGTACACCGGGGAGCTGTTTTTT
>.|15|.|TRBV7-8|TRBJ1-2
CASSLRADTNYGYTF
TGTGCCAGCAGCTTACGGGCGGATACTAACTATGGCTACACCTTC
>.|15|.|TRBV7-2|TRBJ1-1
CASSLDVGKNTEAFF
TGTGCCAGCAGCTTAGACGTAGGGAAGAACACTGAAGCTTTCTTT
>.|15|.|TRBV7-2|TRBJ1-5
CASSLGGGRNQPQHF
TGTGCCAGCAGCTTAGGGGGAGGGAGGAATCAGCCCCAGCATTTT
>TRBD1|15|.|TRBV5-4|TRBJ2-1
CASSLQGATYNEQFF
TGTGCCAGCAGCCTTCAGGGGGCGACCTACAATGAGCAGTTCTTC
>TRBD1|14|.|TRBV3-1/TRBV3-2|TRBJ1-1
CASSFRDRNTEAFF
TGTGCCAGCAGCTTCCGGGACAGGAACACTGAAGCTTTCTTT
>.|13|.|TRBV12-3/TRBV12-4|TRBJ2-1
CASRLQGNNEQFF
TGTGCCAGCAGACTCCAGGGGAACAATGAGCAGTTCTTC
>TRBD1|15|.|TRBV6-5|TRBJ2-3
CASSSGTGDTDTQYF
TGTGCCAGCAGCTCCGGGACAGGGGACACAGATACGCAGTATTTT
>TRBD1|14|.|TRBV5-1|TRBJ1-2
CASSPGQGLYGYTF
TGCGCCAGCAGCCCGGGACAGGGGCTCTATGGCTACACCTTC
>TRBD2|15|.|TRBV5-1|TRBJ2-4
CASSLAGGKENIQYF
TGCGCCAGCAGCTTGGCCGGGGGGAAGGAAAACATTCAGTACTTC
>TRBD2|12|.|TRBV12-3/TRBV12-4|TRBJ2-2
CASRASGGELFF
TGTGCCAGCAGGGCTAGCGGCGGGGAGCTGTTTTTT
>.|17|.|TRBV5-8|TRBJ1-3
CASSLEGWSNSGNTIYF
TGTGCCAGCAGCCTTGAGGGGTGGAGCAACTCTGGAAACACCATATATTTT
>.|12|.|TRBV28|TRBJ1-5
CASKQVNQPQHF
TGTGCCAGCAAACAGGTCAATCAGCCCCAGCATTTT
>.|14|.|TRBV27|TRBJ1-1
CASSSSVMDTEAFF
TGTGCCAGCAGTTCCTCCGTGATGGACACTGAAGCTTTCTTT
>.|14|.|TRBV6-2/TRBV6-3|TRBJ2-3
CASSYSGGRDTQYF
TGTGCCAGCAGTTACTCGGGGGGGCGGGATACGCAGTATTTT
>TRBD2|14|few|TRBV6-2/TRBV6-3|TRBJ2-1
CASSRRTRAGEQFF
TGTGCCAGCAGTCGACGGACTAGGGCCGGTGAGCAGTTCTTC
>TRBD2|20|.|TRBV7-8|TRBJ2-1
CASSLAGTSGGKSSYNEQFF
TGTGCCAGCAGCTTAGCCGGGACTAGCGGGGGCAAAAGCTCCTACAATGAGCAGTTCTTC
>.|14|.|TRBV5-1|TRBJ2-1
CASSLAASRNEQFF
TGCGCCAGCAGCTTGGCGGCTTCGCGGAATGAGCAGTTCTTC
>TRBD1|15|few|TRBV5-1|TRBJ2-2
CASSTGTGDTGELFF
TGCGCCAGCAGCACCGGGACAGGGGACACCGGGGAGCTGTTTTTT
>.|13|once|TRBV3-1/TRBV3-2|TRBJ2-6
CASSQGGANVLTF
TGTGCCAGCAGCCAGGGTGGGGCCAACGTCCTGACTTTC
>.|17|.|TRBV19|TRBJ1-5
CASSVPSQGGSNQPQHF
TGTGCCAGTAGTGTCCCTTCTCAGGGTGGCAGCAATCAGCCCCAGCATTTT
>.|13|.|TRBV4-1|TRBJ1-6
CASSQVSDSPLHF
TGCGCCAGCAGCCAAGTATCGGATTCACCCCTCCACTTT
>.|14|.|TRBV6-6|TRBJ2-2
CASSRDFNTGELFF
TGTGCCAGCAGCCGGGACTTTAACACCGGGGAGCTGTTTTTT
>TRBD1|13|.|TRBV30|TRBJ2-5
CAWSVGTVETQYF
TGTGCCTGGAGTGTAGGGACAGTAGAGACCCAGTACTTC